These 18 T cell receptor beta chains came from one sample sequenced in a study of shared clonotypes between healthy human individuals. Some clones are missing from TCRdb's copy, which holds only in-frame ones; the method was immunoSEQ multiplex PCR. The sample lists a few million clones, 80% to 95% occurring once. Sample: naive CD4+ T cells from PBMCs. Subset indicated: CD45RA+ positively selected. These receptors were obtained from a man younger than 35 in good health. Some clones in this sample may be carry-over from other donors' samples.

With respect to this clone: This specimen includes other DNA sequences encoding the same CDR3. The rearrangement joins TRBV5-1 to TRBJ2-1; 8 nucleotides line up with TRBD2. Germline CDR1 and CDR2: SGHRS and YFSETQ. The CDR3 loop spans 15 amino acids. V lost 0 bases and J lost 7; bases outside the gene matches: 6. The CDR3 DNA sequence: TGCGCCAGCAGCTTGGGAGCGGGAGCGGGGAATGAGCAGTTCTTC. Its protein is CASSLGAGAGNEQFF.

This clone was detected once. The chain carries TRBV28 and TRBJ2-7; the D is unclear. This CDR3 has 12 residues. CDR1 is MDHEN and CDR2 is SYDVKM in the germline V gene. V lost 2 bases and J 7 bases, leaving 9 bases between the germline ends. CDR3 protein: CASSLTQEEQYF. The CDR3 nucleotides read TGTGCCAGCAGTTTAACCCAAGAAGAGCAGTACTTC.

This clone was seen only a few times. This chain joins TRBV7-9 and TRBJ1-1, with a tentative D call TRBD1 (5 bases). Germline CDR1 reads SEHNR; CDR2 reads FQNEAQ (reference sequence). Trimming cost V 3 bases and J 1 base, with 9 bases left between them. The CDR3 spans 14 residues. For the CDR3, the DNA is TGTGCCAGCAGCTTTGGCAGGGCGAACACTGAAGCTTTCTTT. This sequence encodes CASSFGRANTEAFF.

V gene TRBV7-2 combines with J gene TRBJ2-7; TRBD1 is a possible D gene (5 bases). The CDR3 contains 13 residues. Trimming cost V 3 bases and J 1 base, with 7 bases left between them. Germline assignment: CDR1 SGHTA and CDR2 FQGNSA. As DNA, the CDR3 is TGTGCCAGCAGCTTTACAGGTTCCTACGAGCAGTACTTC. Its translation is CASSFTGSYEQYF. The complete variable domain, with remaining parts taken from reference TRBV7-2 and TRBJ2-7, reads GAGVSQSPSNKVTEKGKDVELRCDPISGHTALYWYRQSLGQGLEFLIYFQGNSAPDKSGLPSDRFSAERTGGSVSTLTIQRTQQEDSAVYLCASSFTGSYEQYFGPGTRLTVT.

This sequence joins TRBV28 and TRBJ2-3, with D possibly matching TRBD2 (6 bases). The CDR3 is 13 amino acids. V lost 6 bases, J lost 3 bases, and 10 bases lay in between. Germline V CDR1 and CDR2: MDHEN, SYDVKM. CDR3 residues: CASSPGTTDTQYF. Here the CDR3 DNA reads TGTGCCAGCAGCCCCGGGACTACAGATACGCAGTATTTT.

This chain links TRBV2 with TRBJ2-4; tentative D call: TRBD2 (7 bases). This CDR3 region has 16 residues. Germline loops: CDR1 SNHLY, CDR2 FYNNEI. Trimming removed 8 bases from V and 7 bases from J, with 24 bases in between. The CDR3 spells CASSTASGEGGNIQYF. In DNA, the CDR3 is TGTGCCAGCTCCACCGCAAGCGGGGAGGGGGGGAACATTCAGTACTTC.

V usage is TRBV6-1 and J usage is TRBJ2-3; D possibly corresponds to TRBD2 (7 bases). The CDR3 is made up of 16 amino acids. CDR1 is MNHNS and CDR2 is SASEGT in the germline V gene. V was pared by 2 bases and J by 3 bases, with 15 bases between. The CDR3 DNA is TGTGCCAGCAGTGAATCCGGGGGGCTTGGGACAGATACGCAGTATTTT. Protein product: CASSESGGLGTDTQYF.

This chain uses TRBV7-2 with TRBJ1-2; D is perhaps TRBD1 (6 bases). Trimming removed 5 bases at V and 8 bases at J, with 18 bases between. The CDR3 length is 14 residues. Germline V lookup: CDR1 SGHTA, CDR2 FQGNSA. The CDR3 protein is CASSPLAARGGYTF. The CDR3 DNA reads as TGTGCCAGCAGCCCACTGGCCGCCAGGGGAGGCTACACCTTC.

The chain joins TRBV29-1 to TRBJ2-1; unclear D gene. CDR1 and CDR2 (germline): SQVTM, ANQGSEA. V lost 3 bases, J lost 6 bases, and 15 bases lay in between. The CDR3 consists of 14 residues. The CDR3 is CSVDPYSTSNEQFF. Here the CDR3 DNA reads TGCAGCGTTGATCCCTACTCCACCTCCAATGAGCAGTTCTTC.

The chain carries TRBV29-1 and TRBJ1-1; D may be TRBD1 (5 bases). The V and J ends lost 8 bases and 1 base respectively, with 8 bases between them. There are 11 residues in the CDR3. Germline V gene data show CDR1 as SQVTM and CDR2 as ANQGSEA. CDR3 nucleotides: TGCAGCCTGGACAAGAACACTGAAGCTTTCTTT. As protein: CSLDKNTEAFF.

This clone was counted once. Other DNA sequences in this sample translate to the same CDR3. J is TRBJ1-5 and V is TRBV28; unclear D gene. The V end lost 6 bases, the J end lost 0 bases, and 6 bases lay between the germline ends. The germline V gene encodes CDR1 MDHEN and CDR2 SYDVKM. This CDR3 is built from 13 residues. CDR3 protein: CASRLDSNQPQHF. For the CDR3, the DNA is TGTGCCAGCAGACTCGATAGCAATCAGCCCCAGCATTTT.

The genes are TRBV7-9 and TRBJ1-4; TRBD1 is a possible D gene (6 bases). Trimming stripped 5 bases from V and 0 bases from J, with 13 bases between. The length of the CDR3 is 16 residues. Germline CDR1 SEHNR, CDR2 FQNEAQ (reference sequence). CDR3 DNA sequence: TGTGCCAGCAGCCCAGAGGGGACAACAACTAATGAAAAACTGTTTTTT. As protein: CASSPEGTTTNEKLFF.

This clone was seen only once. The chain recombines TRBV6-1 with TRBJ2-5; TRBD1 is a possible D gene (6 bases). The V and J ends lost 5 bases and 3 bases respectively, with 16 bases between them. CDR1 is MNHNS and CDR2 is SASEGT in the germline V gene. This CDR3 is 15 amino acids long. DNA for the CDR3: TGTGCCAGCAGTAAGCCAGGACAGCTTAAAGAGACCCAGTACTTC. Its translation: CASSKPGQLKETQYF.

Notes on this clone: Other DNA variants within this sample encode the same CDR3. The rearrangement links TRBV9 to TRBJ2-1; D might be TRBD2 (5 bases). The CDR3 length is 15 residues. CDR1 is SGDLS, CDR2 YYNGEE, per germline. V was clipped by 4 bases and J by 0 bases, with 11 bases between them. The CDR3 sequence is CASSPSGSSYNEQFF. The CDR3 DNA reads TGTGCCAGCAGCCCGAGCGGTAGCTCCTACAATGAGCAGTTCTTC.

On this clone itself: This same CDR3 is encoded by further DNA sequences in the sample. The CDR3 DNA follows: TGTGCCAGTAGCAGGACAGCGAACACTGAAGCTTTCTTT. It encodes CASSRTANTEAFF. The rearrangement joins TRBV19 to TRBJ1-1; D might be TRBD1 (6 bases). CDR1 and CDR2 (germline): LNHDA, SQIVND (reference sequence). This CDR3 has 13 residues. V lost 6 bases and J lost 1, with 9 bases in between. Supplemented by reference TRBV19 and TRBJ1-1, the full variable domain reads DGGITQSPKYLFRKEGQNVTLSCEQNLNHDAMYWYRQDPGQGLRLIYYSQIVNDFQKGDIAEGYSVSREKKESFPLTVTSAQKNPTAFYLCASSRTANTEAFFGQGTRLTVV.

The chain uses TRBV11-2 and TRBJ2-6; D gene uncertain. The V end lost 6 bases, the J end lost 0 bases, and 12 bases lay between the germline ends. The CDR3 runs 16 residues. CDR1 SGHAT and CDR2 FQNNGV come from the germline V gene. The CDR3 region is CASSLLGYSGANVLTF. The CDR3 DNA reads TGTGCCAGCAGTCTGTTAGGATACTCTGGGGCCAACGTCCTGACTTTC.

V is TRBV27 and J is TRBJ2-3, with TRBD1 matching 9 bases. Germline V lookup: CDR1 MNHEY, CDR2 SMNVEV (reference sequence). This CDR3 contains 17 residues. J lost 2 bases, V lost 3 bases, and 9 bases had no gene match. In nucleotides, the CDR3 is TGTGCCAGCAGTTTCCAGCCGGGACAGGGCCACACAGATACGCAGTATTTT. Its translation: CASSFQPGQGHTDTQYF.

This clone appeared once. The V call is TRBV7-8, the J call TRBJ1-4; TRBD1 aligns across 11 bases. This CDR3 spans 19 amino acids. The J segment lost 3 bases and the V segment lost 4 bases, leaving 13 bases of the junction unmatched. Germline CDR1 and CDR2: SGHVS and FQNEAQ. CDR3 protein: CASSSFVRTGGVANEKLFF. The CDR3 DNA follows: TGTGCCAGCAGCTCCTTCGTTAGGACAGGGGGCGTAGCTAATGAAAAACTGTTTTTT. The whole variable domain, filled in from reference TRBV7-8 and TRBJ1-4, reads GAGVSQSPRYKVAKRGQDVALRCDPISGHVSLFWYQQALGQGPEFLTYFQNEAQLDKSGLPSDRFFAERPEGSVSTLKIQRTQQEDSAVYLCASSSFVRTGGVANEKLFFGSGTQLSVL.